What follows describes a single TCR beta chain. The data stem from a study of control samples from healthy donors and cancer patients. Here immunoSEQ multiplex PCR was the method, and the copy in TCRdb shows in-frame clones only, minus some. The repertoire holds 150,000 or so clones, with 90% to 95% as singletons. The germline CDR1 and CDR2 sequences are SGDLS and YYNGEE. This CDR3 has 14 residues. V shed 7 bases, J shed 3 bases, and the junction held 5 bases outside the gene matches. This chain connects TRBV9 to TRBJ1-3; 9 bases align to TRBD1. The origin of this receptor is a man aged 18 to 30 in good health. The sample taken for sequencing was blood. CDR3 region: CASARTGDGNTIYF. The CDR3 DNA reads as TGTGCCAGCGCCCGGACAGGGGATGGAAACACCATATATTTT.